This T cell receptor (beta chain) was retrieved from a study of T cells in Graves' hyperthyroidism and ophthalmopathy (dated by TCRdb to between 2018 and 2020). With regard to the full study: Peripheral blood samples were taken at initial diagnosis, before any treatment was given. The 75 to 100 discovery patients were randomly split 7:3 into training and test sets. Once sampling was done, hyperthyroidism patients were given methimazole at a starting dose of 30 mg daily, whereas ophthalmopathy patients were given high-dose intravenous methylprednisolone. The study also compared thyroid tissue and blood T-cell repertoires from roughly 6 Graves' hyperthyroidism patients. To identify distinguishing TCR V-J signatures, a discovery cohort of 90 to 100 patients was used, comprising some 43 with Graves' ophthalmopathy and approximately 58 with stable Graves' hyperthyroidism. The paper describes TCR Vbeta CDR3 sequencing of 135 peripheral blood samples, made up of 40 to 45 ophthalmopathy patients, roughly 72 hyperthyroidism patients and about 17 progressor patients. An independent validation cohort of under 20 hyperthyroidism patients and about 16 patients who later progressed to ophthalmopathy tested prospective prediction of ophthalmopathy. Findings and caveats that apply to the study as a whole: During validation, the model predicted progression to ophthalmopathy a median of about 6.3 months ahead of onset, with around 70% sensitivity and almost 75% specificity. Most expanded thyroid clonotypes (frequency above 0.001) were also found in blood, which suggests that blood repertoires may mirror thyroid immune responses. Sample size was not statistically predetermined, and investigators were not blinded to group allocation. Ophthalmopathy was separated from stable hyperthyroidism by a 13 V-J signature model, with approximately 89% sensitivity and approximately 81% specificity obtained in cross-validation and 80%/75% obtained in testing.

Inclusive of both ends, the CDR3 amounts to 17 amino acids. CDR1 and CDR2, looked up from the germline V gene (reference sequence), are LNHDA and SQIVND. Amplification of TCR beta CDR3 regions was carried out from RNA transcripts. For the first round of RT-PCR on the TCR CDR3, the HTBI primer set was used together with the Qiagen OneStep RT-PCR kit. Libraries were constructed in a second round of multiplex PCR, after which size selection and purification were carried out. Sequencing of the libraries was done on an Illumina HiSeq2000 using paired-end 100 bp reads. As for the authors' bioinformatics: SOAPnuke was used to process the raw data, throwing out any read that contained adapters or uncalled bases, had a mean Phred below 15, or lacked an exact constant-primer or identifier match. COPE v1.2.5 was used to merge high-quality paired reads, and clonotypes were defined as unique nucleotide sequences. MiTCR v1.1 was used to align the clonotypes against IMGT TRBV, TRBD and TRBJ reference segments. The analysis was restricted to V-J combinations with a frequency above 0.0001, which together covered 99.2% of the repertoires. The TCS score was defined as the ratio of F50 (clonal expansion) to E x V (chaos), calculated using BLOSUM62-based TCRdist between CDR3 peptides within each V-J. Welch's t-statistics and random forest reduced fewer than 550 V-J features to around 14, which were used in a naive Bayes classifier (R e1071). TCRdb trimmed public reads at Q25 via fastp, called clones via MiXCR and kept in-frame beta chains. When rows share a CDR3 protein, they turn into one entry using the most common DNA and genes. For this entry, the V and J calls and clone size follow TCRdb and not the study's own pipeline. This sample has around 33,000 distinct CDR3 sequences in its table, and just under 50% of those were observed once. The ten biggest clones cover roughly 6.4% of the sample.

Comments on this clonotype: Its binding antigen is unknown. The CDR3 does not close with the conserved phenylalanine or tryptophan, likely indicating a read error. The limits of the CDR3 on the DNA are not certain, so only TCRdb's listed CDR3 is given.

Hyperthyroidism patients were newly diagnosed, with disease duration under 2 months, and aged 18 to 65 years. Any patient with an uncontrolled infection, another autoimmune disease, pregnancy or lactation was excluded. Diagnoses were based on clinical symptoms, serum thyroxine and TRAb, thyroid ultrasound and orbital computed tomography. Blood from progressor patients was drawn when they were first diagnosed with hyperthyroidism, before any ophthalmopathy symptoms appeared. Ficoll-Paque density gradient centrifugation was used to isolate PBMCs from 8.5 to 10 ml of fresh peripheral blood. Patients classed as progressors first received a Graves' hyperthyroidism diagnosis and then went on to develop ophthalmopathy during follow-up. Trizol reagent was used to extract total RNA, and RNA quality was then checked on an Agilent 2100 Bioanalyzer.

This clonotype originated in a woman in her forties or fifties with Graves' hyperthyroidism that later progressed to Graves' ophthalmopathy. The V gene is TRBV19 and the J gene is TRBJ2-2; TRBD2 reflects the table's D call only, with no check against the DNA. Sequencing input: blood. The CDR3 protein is CASSFRFGTSEHRGAVV.